The 32 T cell receptor beta chains in this list originate from one sample, sequenced in a study of post-analysis software for immune sequencing data. Incorporated into the TCR beta cDNA libraries were unique molecular identifiers, which served to reduce PCR and sequencing biases. TCRdb reprocessed the PCR reads with MiXCR, giving one entry per CDR3 protein. The sample has hundreds of thousands of distinct CDR3 sequences, about 60% seen once. The study's findings and limits: Included in a set of a handful of TRBV segments more frequent in patients than controls were TRBV5-6, TRBV5-1 and TRBV20-1.

Their cognate antigens are unknown. Sequencing used blood. These receptors came from a girl aged 2-10 years with multiple sclerosis.

This chain connects TRBV29-1 to TRBJ2-3, with 9 bases lining up with TRBD1. With 7 bases clipped from V and 3 bases from J, the junction kept 11 bases outside the gene matches. The CDR3 runs 15 residues. Germline V lookup: CDR1 SQVTM, CDR2 ANQGSEA. The CDR3 DNA reads as TGCAGCGCCGCGTCGGACAGGGGTGGAACAGATACGCAGTATTTT. Its protein product is CSAASDRGGTDTQYF.

The genes are TRBV5-1 and TRBJ1-2, with D possibly TRBD1 on 6 matching bases. Germline CDR1 and CDR2: SGHRS and YFSETQ. The CDR3 length is 13 residues. V was pared by 4 bases and J by 8 bases, with 15 bases between. This CDR3 reads CASSGGLTGGYTF. DNA of the CDR3: TGCGCCAGCAGCGGGGGGCTGACTGGAGGCTACACCTTC.

CDR3 DNA sequence: TGTGCCAGCAGTTGGATGGCAGGGGACCCCCAGTACTTC. It translates to CASSWMAGDPQYF. The rearrangement joins TRBV12-3 or TRBV12-4 to TRBJ2-5, with TRBD1 as a possible D gene (6 bases). Deletions cut 4 bases from V and 9 bases from J, with 15 bases between. The CDR3 loop spans 13 amino acids.

This chain links TRBV11-2 with TRBJ2-1, with TRBD2 matching 12 bases. This CDR3 spans 20 amino acids. Trimming cost V 3 bases and J 6 bases; bases outside gene matches: 18. Germline CDR1 reads SGHAT; CDR2 reads FQNNGV. CDR3 nucleotides: TGTGCCAGCAGCTTGGGGCGGCGACTAGCGGGAGAGCGATGGGCCAATGAGCAGTTCTTC. Translating gives CASSLGRRLAGERWANEQFF. The full variable domain, completed using reference TRBV11-2 and TRBJ2-1, is EAGVAQSPRYKIIEKRQSVAFWCNPISGHATLYWYQQILGQGPKLLIQFQNNGVVDDSQLPKDRFSAERLKGVDSTLKIQPAKLEDSAVYLCASSLGRRLAGERWANEQFFGPGTRLTVL.

The chain links TRBV20-1 to TRBJ2-5, with 12 bases that match TRBD2. V shed 3 bases and J 1 base; nucleotides not matched to a gene: 3. Germline V CDR1 and CDR2: DFQATT, SNEGSKA (reference sequence). The CDR3 loop spans 15 amino acids. The CDR3 here is CSARSTSGSQETQYF. In DNA, the CDR3 is TGCAGTGCTAGGTCGACTAGCGGGAGCCAAGAGACCCAGTACTTC.

This clonotype was observed many times. This chain uses TRBV2 with TRBJ2-4; TRBD2 matches at 7 bases. Losses at the gene ends were 2 bases for V and 7 bases for J; bases not matched to a gene: 8. Germline V lookup: CDR1 SNHLY, CDR2 FYNNEI. The length of the CDR3 is 15 residues. This CDR3 reads CASSEQGGERNIQYF. CDR3 DNA sequence: TGTGCCAGCAGTGAACAGGGAGGGGAGAGGAACATTCAGTACTTC.

A remark on this clonotype: The junction does not match germline at one end; this may be a read error. This sequence joins TRBV2 and TRBJ2-1; 10 bases are a match to TRBD2. The CDR3 is 13 residues long. Germline V CDR1 and CDR2: SNHLY, FYNNEI. CDR3 in DNA: TGTGCCAGCAGTAAAGGGACTAGCGACGAGCAGTCCTTC. It codes for CASSKGTSDEQSF.

This chain uses TRBV12-3 or TRBV12-4 with TRBJ1-2; 12 nucleotides match TRBD1. The ends lost 5 bases at V and 6 bases at J; junction bases unmatched: 10. This CDR3 has 16 amino acids. CDR3 in DNA: TGTGCCAGCAGTGCACGGGACAGGGGGCGCGTTGATGGCTACACCTTC. Its protein product is CASSARDRGRVDGYTF.

DNA for the CDR3: TGTGCCAGCAGTCATCACTCGGCCTCTGCTGGAGGTGGCTACAATGAGCAGTTCTTC. It codes for CASSHHSASAGGGYNEQFF. The V gene is TRBV7-2, the J gene TRBJ2-1, with D possibly TRBD2 on 5 matching bases. This CDR3 region has 19 residues. Looked up from germline, CDR1 is SGHTA and CDR2 is FQGNSA. Trimming left V 6 bases short and J 3 bases short, with 27 bases between.

Of note for this clonotype: At one end the junction does not follow the germline gene, possibly because of a read error. The chain has TRBV7-9 and TRBJ2-3; D perhaps matches TRBD2 (5 bases). The germline V gene has CDR1 SEHNR and CDR2 FQNEAQ (reference sequence). The CDR3 runs 15 residues. CDR3 DNA: TGTGCCAACAGCCGGGGATCTTCCGCCACAGATACGCAGTATTTT. This gives the protein CANSRGSSATDTQYF.

The gene calls are TRBV7-2 and TRBJ1-2; 7 nucleotides line up with TRBD1. Germline trimming cut 2 bases from V and 3 bases from J; bases unmatched to any gene: 12. The CDR3 is 17 amino acids. The germline V gene has CDR1 SGHTA and CDR2 FQGNSA. CDR3 sequence: CASSLTPDRVQHYGYTF. The CDR3 nucleotides are TGTGCCAGCAGCTTAACCCCCGACAGGGTGCAACACTATGGCTACACCTTC.

The chain has TRBV7-6 and TRBJ2-3, with 9 bases identical to TRBD2. CDR3 size: 16 residues. Germline CDR1 SGHVS, CDR2 FNYEAQ. Trimming removed 5 bases from V and 2 bases from J; junction bases left unmatched: 8. The CDR3 here is CASSLEASGATDTQYF. Here the CDR3 DNA reads TGTGCCAGCAGCCTAGAGGCTAGCGGGGCCACAGATACGCAGTATTTT.

This clonotype was seen many times. This rearrangement joins TRBV24-1 to TRBJ2-1, with 9 bases matching TRBD2. Trimming took 5 bases from V and 4 from J; bases not matched to a gene: 5. The CDR3 is 15 residues long. Looked up from germline, CDR1 is KGHDR and CDR2 is SFDVKD. DNA of the CDR3: TGTGCCACCAGTGGTACTAGCGGGCGTTACAATGAGCAGTTCTTC. Protein sequence: CATSGTSGRYNEQFF.

The chain is built from TRBV4-1 and TRBJ1-4; no firm D call. V shed 1 base and J shed 4 bases, with 10 bases lying between them. Per the germline V gene, CDR1 is MGHRA and CDR2 is YSYEKL. This CDR3 spans 15 amino acids. For the CDR3, the DNA is TGCGCCAGCAGCCAAGGGAAAGCGATTAATGAAAAACTGTTTTTT. Protein product: CASSQGKAINEKLFF.

This clonotype occurred many times. The chain has TRBV7-2 and TRBJ1-4; 7 bases match TRBD1. Germline V CDR1 and CDR2: SGHTA, FQGNSA. V shed 5 bases and J 8 bases; nucleotides not matched to a gene: 5. This CDR3 has 13 amino acids. CDR3 sequence (DNA): TGTGCCAGCAGCCGAGGGACAGCCGAAAAACTGTTTTTT. It encodes CASSRGTAEKLFF.

The rearrangement uses TRBV7-2 and TRBJ2-3; D possibly matches TRBD1 or TRBD2 (5 bases each). This CDR3 is built from 17 residues. Germline-derived CDR1 and CDR2 are SGHTA and FQGNSA. The V gene lost 0 bases and the J gene lost 9 bases, with 22 bases spanning the gap. The CDR3 sequence: CASSLAGVVTDTSTQYF. The CDR3 DNA follows: TGTGCCAGCAGCTTAGCGGGGGTAGTGACCGATACGTCGACGCAGTATTTT.

J is TRBJ2-4 and V is TRBV20-1; 12 bases line up with TRBD2. The DNA end is a closer match to TRBJ2-7, so the J assignment may be wrong. This CDR3 spans 13 amino acids. Germline V gene lookup returns CDR1 DFQATT and CDR2 SNEGSKA (reference sequence). Here the CDR3 reads CSVGTSGYYEQYF. CDR3 nucleotides: TGCAGTGTTGGGACTAGCGGGTACTACGAGCAGTACTTC.

V usage is TRBV6-6 and J usage is TRBJ2-1; D is perhaps TRBD1 or TRBD2 (7 bases each). This CDR3 comprises 17 residues. The V and J ends lost 6 bases and 1 base respectively, with 19 bases between them. The germline CDR1 and CDR2 sequences are MNHNY and SVGAGI (reference sequence). In DNA, the CDR3 is TGTGCCAGCAGCCGGGACAGCTACGGGGGGTCCTACAATGAGCAGTTCTTC. It encodes CASSRDSYGGSYNEQFF.

This chain connects TRBV7-9 to TRBJ2-1; TRBD2 is a possible D gene (5 bases). V lost 7 bases and J 4 bases, leaving 14 bases between the germline ends. Germline V lookup: CDR1 SEHNR, CDR2 FQNEAQ (reference sequence). The CDR3 loop spans 14 amino acids. DNA for the CDR3: TGTGCCAGCAAATCCGAGCGGCCTTACAATGAGCAGTTCTTC. It specifies CASKSERPYNEQFF.

The chain couples TRBV27 to TRBJ2-2; 7 bases map to TRBD1. J was trimmed by 0 bases and V by 5 bases; bases with no gene match: 9. CDR1 is MNHEY and CDR2 is SMNVEV in the germline V gene (reference sequence). This CDR3 is 17 amino acids long. CDR3: CASSGFSGQPNTGELFF. Written as DNA, the CDR3 is TGTGCCAGCAGTGGCTTCTCGGGACAGCCGAACACCGGGGAGCTGTTTTTT.

V usage is TRBV20-1 and J usage is TRBJ2-3; D unresolved. Trimming took off 6 bases at V and 0 bases at J, with 13 bases between the two ends. The CDR3 runs to 14 residues. CDR1 is DFQATT, CDR2 SNEGSKA, per germline (reference sequence). Here the CDR3 reads CSALAAPSTDTQYF. Here the CDR3 DNA reads TGCAGTGCCTTGGCAGCGCCTAGCACAGATACGCAGTATTTT.

The rearrangement links TRBV29-1 to TRBJ1-2, with a tentative D call TRBD1 (5 bases). Germline V CDR1 and CDR2: SQVTM, ANQGSEA. Trimming removed 4 bases at V and 0 bases at J, with 6 bases between. This CDR3 comprises 12 residues. CDR3 sequence: CSVGQTNYGYTF. The DNA for the CDR3 is TGCAGCGTTGGACAGACTAACTATGGCTACACCTTC.

This clonotype showed up just a few times. V gene TRBV7-2 combines with J gene TRBJ2-7; D gene uncertain. The germline V gene encodes CDR1 SGHTA and CDR2 FQGNSA. The CDR3 covers 15 residues. V gave up 1 base and J gave up 2 bases, with 12 bases separating them. The CDR3 nucleotides are TGTGCCAGCAGCTTAGGATATCAGGCTGCCTACGAGCAGTACTTC. It yields the protein CASSLGYQAAYEQYF.

In its sample, this clonotype was seen a few times. V gene TRBV7-8 combines with J gene TRBJ2-1; TRBD2 matches at 9 bases. Germline V gives CDR1 SGHVS, CDR2 FQNEAQ. After removal of 1 base from V and 6 bases from J, the junction contained 7 bases not matched to a gene. CDR3 size: 16 residues. In nucleotides, the CDR3 is TGTGCCAGCAGCTTAGAAAGAGCGGGGGGCGGCAATGAGCAGTTCTTC. Translation gives CASSLERAGGGNEQFF.

This clonotype was recorded a few times. The chain is built from TRBV27 and TRBJ2-7, with TRBD1 matching 8 bases. Losses at the gene ends were 9 bases for V and 2 bases for J; bases not matched to a gene: 3. Germline V gene lookup returns CDR1 MNHEY and CDR2 SMNVEV (reference sequence). This CDR3 is built from 12 residues. CDR3 sequence reads: CARGQAPYEQYF. The CDR3 DNA follows: TGTGCCAGGGGACAGGCCCCCTACGAGCAGTACTTC.

This sequence joins TRBV5-1 and TRBJ2-1, with TRBD2 identical over 8 bases. The V and J ends lost 0 bases and 3 bases, in that order; junction bases with no gene match: 5. This CDR3 contains 16 residues. CDR1 SGHRS and CDR2 YFSETQ come from the germline V gene. The CDR3 DNA reads as TGCGCCAGCAGCTTGGTGCGGGAGGCCCTCTACAATGAGCAGTTCTTC. Its translation: CASSLVREALYNEQFF.

The chain links TRBV3-1 to TRBJ2-7, with unresolved D. The V gene's germline CDR1 is LGHDT and CDR2 YNNKEL (reference sequence). This CDR3 has 14 amino acids. V shed 4 bases and J shed 2 bases, with 12 bases lying between them. The CDR3 DNA sequence: TGTGCCAGCAGCCGGCTCGGTGTGGCCTACGAGCAGTACTTC. It encodes CASSRLGVAYEQYF.

This clonotype was counted a few times. The V gene is TRBV12-5, the J gene TRBJ2-5, with a weak D call TRBD1 (5 bases). Germline CDR1 reads LGHNT; CDR2 reads FRNRAP. The CDR3 covers 13 residues. The V end was cut by 2 bases, the J end by 5 bases, with 9 bases between. The chain's CDR3 is CASGLWSGETQYF. The CDR3 bases are TGTGCTAGTGGTTTGTGGTCAGGGGAGACCCAGTACTTC.

J is TRBJ2-5 and V is TRBV18; D remains ambiguous. TRBJ2-7 matches the DNA end more closely, so the J call is doubtful. Germline V lookup: CDR1 KGHSH, CDR2 LQKENI. This CDR3 is built from 14 residues. CDR3 DNA sequence: TGTGCCAGCTCACCCACACTCAACCCGGACGAGCAGTACTTC. Translation gives CASSPTLNPDEQYF.

V gene TRBV12-3 or TRBV12-4 combines with J gene TRBJ1-4; no clear D. Trimming pared 5 bases from V and 8 bases from J, leaving 21 bases between. The CDR3 has 16 residues. The CDR3 reads CASSPIQRAGGEKLFF. DNA of the CDR3: TGTGCCAGCAGTCCGATCCAGAGGGCTGGCGGCGAAAAACTGTTTTTT.

The CDR3 is CSVQTSDTYEQYF. The CDR3, as DNA: TGCAGCGTCCAGACTAGCGACACCTACGAGCAGTACTTC. The rearrangement links TRBV29-1 to TRBJ2-7; 8 bases align to TRBD2. Germline assignment: CDR1 SQVTM and CDR2 ANQGSEA. The CDR3 spans 13 residues. The junction had 6 bases not matched to a gene; V was cut back by 6 bases and J by 2 bases.

This chain joins TRBV6-1 and TRBJ2-7; no clear D. CDR1 MNHNS and CDR2 SASEGT come from the germline V gene. CDR3 length equals 17 residues. V lost 2 bases to trimming and J lost 2 bases, with 19 bases between them. CDR3 sequence: CASSEYIGQILTYEQYF. CDR3 DNA sequence: TGTGCCAGCAGTGAATATATAGGGCAGATATTAACCTACGAGCAGTACTTC.